This note documents a single T cell receptor (beta chain) sequence. The antigen is unknown. These data originate in a study of T cell responses to AZD1222 COVID-19 vaccine. Timing groups of about 4 and about 12 weeks for second doses were pooled. TCRdb keeps only in-frame clones here, not all; method: immunoSEQ multiplex PCR. Here the sample spans under 170,000 clones, around 90% being singletons. General observations from the study: The study reported that nearly half of spike-specific TCRs target unmutated variant regions. It was only a handful of AZD1222 recipients who were seropositive at baseline.

In germline, CDR1 is KGHSH, CDR2 LQKENI. The CDR3 has 17 amino acids. Trimming at V came to 3 bases and at J to 5 bases, leaving 9 bases not matched to a gene. The gene calls are TRBV18 and TRBJ2-1; 11 positions match TRBD2. This material consisted of peripheral blood, taken 28 days after the second AZD1222 dose. The TCR originated in an adult who received the AZD1222 COVID-19 vaccine. The CDR3 reads CASSPPDLAGGNNEQFF. Written as DNA, the CDR3 is TGTGCCAGCTCACCTCCGGACTTAGCGGGAGGGAACAATGAGCAGTTCTTC.